These 10 T cell receptor beta chains were sequenced from one sample in a study of blood T cell repertoires in COVID-19. The assay was immunoSEQ multiplex PCR, and TCRdb's table has in-frame clones only and misses some. The sample yields about 260,000 clones, approximately 84% seen once. Specimen: peripheral blood. These receptors were collected from a woman of 80 years or more with acute or convalescent COVID-19.

This sequence joins TRBV5-6 and TRBJ2-7, with 8 nucleotides matching TRBD1. Trimming cost V 4 bases and J 5 bases; bases outside gene matches: 5. The germline V gene has CDR1 SGHDT and CDR2 YYEEEE. The CDR3 totals 13 residues. The CDR3 sequence: CASSPRGRDEQYF. The CDR3 DNA sequence: TGTGCCAGCAGCCCCAGGGGGCGGGACGAGCAGTACTTC.

The genes are TRBV6-6 and TRBJ1-1, with D tentatively TRBD1 (5 bases). V was clipped by 0 bases and J by 4 bases, with 12 bases between them. Germline V CDR1 and CDR2: MNHNY, SVGAGI (reference sequence). This CDR3 comprises 15 residues. CDR3 bases: TGTGCCAGCAGTTACTCGGGGCAGGGAGGCACTGAAGCTTTCTTT. It codes for CASSYSGQGGTEAFF.

This clone showed up just once. The chain combines TRBV2 with TRBJ2-7; D call uncertain. CDR1 and CDR2 (germline): SNHLY, FYNNEI. The CDR3 is 13 residues long. Trimming took 6 bases from V and 0 from J, leaving 9 bases between them. The CDR3 protein is CASSPPPSYEQYF. The CDR3, as DNA: TGTGCCAGCAGCCCTCCCCCCTCCTACGAGCAGTACTTC.

The chain links TRBV7-8 to TRBJ2-7; 10 bases map to TRBD1. The CDR3 covers 14 residues. The germline V gene encodes CDR1 SGHVS and CDR2 FQNEAQ. Trimming at V came to 5 bases and at J to 4 bases, leaving 5 bases not matched to a gene. The CDR3 DNA is TGTGCCAGCAGCCCGTGGGACAGGGGTTACGAGCAGTACTTC. It is translated as CASSPWDRGYEQYF.

J is TRBJ1-3 and V is TRBV27; tentatively, D is TRBD1 (5 bases). Germline loops: CDR1 MNHEY, CDR2 SMNVEV (reference sequence). V lost 8 bases to trimming and J lost 0 bases, with 8 bases between them. The length of the CDR3 is 13 residues. The CDR3 DNA reads as TGTGCCAGCCGCAGGGACTCTGGAAACACCATATATTTT. Its protein is CASRRDSGNTIYF.

The J gene is TRBJ2-6, the V gene TRBV27, with D possibly matching TRBD1 (6 bases). CDR3 length: 15 amino acids. CDR1 and CDR2 from the germline V gene are MNHEY and SMNVEV (reference sequence). The V end lost 5 bases, the J end lost 4 bases, and 12 bases lay between the germline ends. CDR3 amino acids: CASSTQGSGANVLTF. The CDR3 nucleotides read TGTGCCAGCAGTACACAGGGTTCAGGGGCCAACGTCCTGACTTTC. Combining the CDR3 with reference TRBV27 and TRBJ2-6 gives the whole variable domain EAQVTQNPRYLITVTGKKLTVTCSQNMNHEYMSWYRQDPGLGLRQIYYSMNVEVTDKGDVPEGYKVSRKEKRNFPLILESPSPNQTSLYFCASSTQGSGANVLTFGAGSRLTVL.

The chain is built from TRBV15 and TRBJ1-1; perhaps TRBD1 as D (6 bases). CDR3 length: 13 amino acids. Germline V lookup: CDR1 LNHNV, CDR2 YYDKDF (reference sequence). Trimming pared 3 bases from V and 6 bases from J, leaving 11 bases between. The DNA for the CDR3 is TGTGCCACCAGCAGTATGAACAGGGCTGAAGCTTTCTTT. Residues: CATSSMNRAEAFF.

This clone appeared once. V usage is TRBV25-1 and J usage is TRBJ2-5, with TRBD1 identical over 7 bases. The CDR3 consists of 13 residues. Looked up from germline, CDR1 is MGHDK and CDR2 is SYGVNS. Trimming took 6 bases from V and 3 from J; bases not matched to a gene: 4. The CDR3 DNA reads TGTGCCAGCAGAGGACAGGTAAAAGAGACCCAGTACTTC. This sequence encodes CASRGQVKETQYF.

This chain links TRBV20-1 with TRBJ1-4, with D unresolved. CDR3 size: 11 residues. Trimming shortened V by 4 bases and J by 7 bases, and 7 bases separated the two germline ends. From germline, CDR1 is DFQATT and CDR2 SNEGSKA (reference sequence). The DNA of the CDR3 is TGCAGTGCTACTAGTTTTGAAAAACTGTTTTTT. Its protein is CSATSFEKLFF.

This clone has only a few counts. This chain connects TRBV27 to TRBJ2-7, with 11 bases identical to TRBD2. CDR3 size: 19 residues. The J segment lost 2 bases and the V segment lost 5 bases, leaving 17 bases of the junction unmatched. Germline CDR1 reads MNHEY; CDR2 reads SMNVEV (reference sequence). The CDR3 sequence is CASSRPGLAVSMKPYEQYF. CDR3 coding DNA: TGTGCCAGCAGTCGGCCGGGACTAGCGGTGTCCATGAAACCCTACGAGCAGTACTTC.